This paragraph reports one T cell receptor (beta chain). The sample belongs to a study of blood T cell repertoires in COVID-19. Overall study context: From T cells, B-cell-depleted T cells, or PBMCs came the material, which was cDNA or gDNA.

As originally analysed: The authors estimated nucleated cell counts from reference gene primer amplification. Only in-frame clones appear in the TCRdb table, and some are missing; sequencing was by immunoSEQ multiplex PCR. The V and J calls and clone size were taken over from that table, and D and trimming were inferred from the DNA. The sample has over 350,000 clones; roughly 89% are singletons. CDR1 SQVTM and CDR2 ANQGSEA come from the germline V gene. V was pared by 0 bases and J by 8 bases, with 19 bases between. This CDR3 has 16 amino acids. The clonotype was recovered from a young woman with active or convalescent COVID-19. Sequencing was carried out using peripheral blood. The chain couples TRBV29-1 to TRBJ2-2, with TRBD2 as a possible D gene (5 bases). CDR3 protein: CSVEDLKVGGLGELFF. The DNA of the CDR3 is TGCAGCGTTGAAGATCTGAAGGTTGGAGGCCTAGGGGAGCTGTTTTTT.